This paragraph covers one TCR beta chain sequence. The target of this receptor is not known. Per-base quality was not reported, and no clone a single base away is much larger than it. The data belong to a study of T cell changes during pregnancy in multiple sclerosis (dated by TCRdb to between 2018 and 2021). For context, the study as a whole: Changes in the T cell repertoire over the course of pregnancy were examined in this study in women with multiple sclerosis.

The protocol used for the library was the immunoSEQ multiplex PCR assay. TCRdb mirrors the immuneACCESS table, restricted to in-frame sequences. Some clones are absent from its copies; in checked studies, under half trace to an unresolved V gene, and the reason for the others is unknown. A total of fewer than 80,000 clones appear in this sample, roughly 90% of them only once. The ten largest clones take up 0.9% of the sample. From the germline V gene, CDR1 is KGHSH and CDR2 is LQKENI. The CDR3 holds 13 amino acids from the cysteine to the phenylalanine. The kept DNA is CDR3 alone, 39 bases in frame from the first base. The trim is 3 bases for V and 6 bases for J, with a gap of 9 bases between the germline ends.

The TCR sequence derives from a female donor in good health, enrolled as a control in a pregnancy study. The specimen was peripheral blood, collected in the first trimester of pregnancy. The sequence links TRBV18 to TRBJ2-1; the D gene identity is not certain. The nucleotides are TGTGCCAGCTCACCCAGGAACGGCAATGAGCAGTTCTTC. Its amino acids are CASSPRNGNEQFF.